The sequence of this TCR beta chain was determined in a study of human T cells and chemical hapten exposure. Study-wide points: TCRs whose frequency exceeded 1 in 1000 remained the same following DPC sensitization. Since the donors had alopecia, their immune response may not be the same as that of healthy people.

The CDR3 runs 11 residues. V was clipped by 7 bases and J by 4 bases, with 6 bases between them. The germline CDR1 and CDR2 sequences are MNHEY and SVGEGT. This clonotype came up a few times. The antigen remains unidentified. From the RACE reads, TCRdb called clonotypes with MiXCR, one entry per CDR3 protein. The sample records 99,000 or so distinct CDR3 sequences, under 35% being singletons. Time point of the sample: patch test 3, about 24 weeks after DPC sensitization. Described treatment: therapeutic diphenylcyclopropenone sensitization with weekly scalp DPC. The V and J genes are TRBV6-2 or TRBV6-3 and TRBJ2-3; D is ambiguous. The sequence was obtained from a man in his forties with alopecia areata. Some clones in this sample may be carry-over from other donors' samples. The material was whole blood, obtained in connection with sensitization to the hapten diphenylcyclopropenone (DPC). The CDR3 DNA is TGTGCCAGCAAGCTCGCAGATACGCAGTATTTT. Encoded protein: CASKLADTQYF.